The clone carrying this T cell receptor (beta chain) has only one observation. Unmatched junction bases numbered 7, after V lost 3 bases and J lost 6 bases. The CDR3 extends over 16 amino acids. CDR1 SGHAT and CDR2 FQNNGV come from the germline V gene. The data were produced by immunoSEQ multiplex PCR, yet TCRdb's version contains in-frame clones alone and is incomplete. The sample consists of fewer than 300,000 clones, roughly 85% of them appearing once. The data were obtained in a study of blood T cell repertoires in COVID-19. The chain links TRBV11-2 to TRBJ2-1; TRBD2 matches at 11 bases. Material for sequencing was peripheral blood. This sequence was found in a woman aged 18-35 years with acute or convalescent COVID-19. The CDR3 region has the DNA TGTGCCAGCAGCTTTTTAGCGGGAGGGCTTATCAATGAGCAGTTCTTC. This encodes CASSFLAGGLINEQFF.